One T cell receptor (beta chain) is described in this entry. Germline V gene sequence: CDR1 MGHRA, CDR2 YSYEKL. J lost 0 bases, V lost 0 bases, and 9 bases had no gene match. CDR3 size: 18 residues. The method was immunoSEQ multiplex PCR; TCRdb's version includes in-frame clones alone and lacks a portion of them. The table has over 50,000 clones, 95% to 98% seen once; the top ten hold about 0.19%. The data are from a study of technical replicates of blood from several donors. The sequenced sample consisted of T cells isolated from PBMCs. The receptor was derived from a human donor in good health. The chain recombines TRBV4-1 with TRBJ1-1, with 8 bases lining up with TRBD1. The CDR3 DNA reads as TGCGCCAGCAGCCAAGATTGGCAGGGGGCTTTAGTGAACACTGAAGCTTTCTTT. It codes for CASSQDWQGALVNTEAFF.